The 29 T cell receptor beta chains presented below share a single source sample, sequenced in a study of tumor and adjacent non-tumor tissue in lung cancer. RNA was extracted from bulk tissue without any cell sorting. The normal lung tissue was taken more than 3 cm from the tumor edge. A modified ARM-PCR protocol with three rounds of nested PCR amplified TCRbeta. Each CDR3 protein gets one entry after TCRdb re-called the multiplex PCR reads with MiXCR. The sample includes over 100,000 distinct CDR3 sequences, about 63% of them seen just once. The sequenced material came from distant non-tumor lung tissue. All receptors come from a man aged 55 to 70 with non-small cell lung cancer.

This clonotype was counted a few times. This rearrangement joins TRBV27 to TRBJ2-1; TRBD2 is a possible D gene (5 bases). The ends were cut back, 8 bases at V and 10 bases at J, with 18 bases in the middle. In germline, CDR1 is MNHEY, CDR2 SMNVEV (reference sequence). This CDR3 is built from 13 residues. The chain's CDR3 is CASGQFLGGEQFF. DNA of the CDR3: TGTGCCAGCGGTCAGTTTTTGGGCGGGGAGCAGTTCTTC.

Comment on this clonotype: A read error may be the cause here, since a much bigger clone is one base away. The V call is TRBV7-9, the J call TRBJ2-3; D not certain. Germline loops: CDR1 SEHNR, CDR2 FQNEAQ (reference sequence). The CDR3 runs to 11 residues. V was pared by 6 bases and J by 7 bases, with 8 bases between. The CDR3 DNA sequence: TGTGCCAGCAGTCCGCGTAATACGCAGTATTTT. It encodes CASSPRNTQYF.

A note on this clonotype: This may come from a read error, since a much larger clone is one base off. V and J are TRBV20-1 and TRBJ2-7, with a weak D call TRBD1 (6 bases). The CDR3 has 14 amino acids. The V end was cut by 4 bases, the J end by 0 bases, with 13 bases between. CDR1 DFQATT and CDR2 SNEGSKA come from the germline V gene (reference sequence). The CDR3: CSAKKTGASYEQYF. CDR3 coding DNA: TGCAGTGCTAAGAAGACAGGTGCCTCCTACGAGCAGTACTTC.

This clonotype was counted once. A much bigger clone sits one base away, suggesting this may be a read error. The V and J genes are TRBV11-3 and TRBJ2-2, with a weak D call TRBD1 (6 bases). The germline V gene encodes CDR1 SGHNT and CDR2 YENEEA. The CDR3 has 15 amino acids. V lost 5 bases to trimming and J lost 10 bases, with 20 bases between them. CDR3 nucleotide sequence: TGTGCCAGCAGCGAAGGACTTTGGGACATCGAGGAGCTGTTTTTT. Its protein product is CASSEGLWDIEELFF.

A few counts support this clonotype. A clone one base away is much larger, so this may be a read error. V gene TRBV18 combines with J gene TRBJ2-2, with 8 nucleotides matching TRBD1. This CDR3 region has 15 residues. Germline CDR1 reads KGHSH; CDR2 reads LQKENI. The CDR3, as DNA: TGTGCCAGCTCACCCCAGGGGGCGAACACCAGGGAGCTGTTTTTT. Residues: CASSPQGANTRELFF.

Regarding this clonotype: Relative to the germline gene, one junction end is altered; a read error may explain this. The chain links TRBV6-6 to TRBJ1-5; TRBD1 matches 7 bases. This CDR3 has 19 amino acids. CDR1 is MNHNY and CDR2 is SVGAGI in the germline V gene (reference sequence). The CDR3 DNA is TGTGCCAACAGTCCATATATACAAATTGGACAGGAGGACGGTCAGCCCCAGCATTTC. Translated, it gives CANSPYIQIGQEDGQPQHF.

For the CDR3, the DNA is TGCGCCAGCAGCCAATACGAGGGAGGGACTGAAGACTTCTTT. Residues: CASSQYEGGTEDFF. The chain carries TRBV4-1 and TRBJ1-1; perhaps TRBD1 as D (5 bases). This CDR3 is 14 amino acids long. Between the trimmed V and J ends, which lost 2 bases and 14 bases, there was a span of 21 bases. In germline, CDR1 is MGHRA, CDR2 YSYEKL.

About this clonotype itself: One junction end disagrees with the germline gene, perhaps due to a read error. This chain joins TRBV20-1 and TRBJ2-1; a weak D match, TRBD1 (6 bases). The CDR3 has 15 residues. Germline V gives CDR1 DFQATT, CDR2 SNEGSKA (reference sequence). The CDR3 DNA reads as TGCAGTACTAGATCAGGGGTAAGCTCCTACAATGGGCAGTTCTTC. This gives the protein CSTRSGVSSYNGQFF.

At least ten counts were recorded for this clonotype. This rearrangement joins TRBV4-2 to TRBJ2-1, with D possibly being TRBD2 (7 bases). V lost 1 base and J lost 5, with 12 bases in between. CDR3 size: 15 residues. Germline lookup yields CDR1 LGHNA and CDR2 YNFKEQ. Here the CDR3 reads CASSQGGGRDNEQFF. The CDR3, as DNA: TGTGCCAGCAGCCAAGGCGGGGGCCGAGACAATGAGCAGTTCTTC.

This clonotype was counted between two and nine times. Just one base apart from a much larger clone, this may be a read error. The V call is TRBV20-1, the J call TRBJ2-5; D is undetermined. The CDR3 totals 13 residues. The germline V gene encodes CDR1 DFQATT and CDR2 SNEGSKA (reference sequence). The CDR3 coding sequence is TGCAGTGCTAGGCAGGTGCTGGAAGAGATCCAGTACTTC. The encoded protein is CSARQVLEEIQYF.

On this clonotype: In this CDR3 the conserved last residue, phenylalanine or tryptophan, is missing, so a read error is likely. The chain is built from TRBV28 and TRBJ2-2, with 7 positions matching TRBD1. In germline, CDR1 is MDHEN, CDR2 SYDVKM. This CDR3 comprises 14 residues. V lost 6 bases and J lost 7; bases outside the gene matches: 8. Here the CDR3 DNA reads TGTGCCAGCAGCCAGGGCAGGGGGATCGGGGAGCTGTTTATT. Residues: CASSQGRGIGELFI.

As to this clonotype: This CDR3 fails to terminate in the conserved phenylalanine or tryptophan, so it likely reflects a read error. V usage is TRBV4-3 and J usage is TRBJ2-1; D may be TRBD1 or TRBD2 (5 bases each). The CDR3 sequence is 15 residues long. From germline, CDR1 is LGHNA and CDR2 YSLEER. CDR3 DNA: TGCCCCAGCAGCCAAGAGGGGACCGTTTCCAATGAGCAGTTCTTA. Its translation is CPSSQEGTVSNEQFL.

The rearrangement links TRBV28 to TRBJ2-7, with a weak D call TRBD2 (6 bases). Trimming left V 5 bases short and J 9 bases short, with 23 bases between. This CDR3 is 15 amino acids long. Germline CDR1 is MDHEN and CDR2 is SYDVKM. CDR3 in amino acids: CASSQGGAGRFGQYF. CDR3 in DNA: TGTGCCAGCAGTCAGGGCGGGGCGGGCCGGTTTGGGCAGTACTTC.

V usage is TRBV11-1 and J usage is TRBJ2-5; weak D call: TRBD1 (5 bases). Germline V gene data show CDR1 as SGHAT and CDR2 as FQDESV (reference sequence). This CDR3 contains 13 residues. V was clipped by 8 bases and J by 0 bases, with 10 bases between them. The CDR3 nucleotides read TGTGCCAGCTCGGACACGTACCAAGAGACCCAGTACTTC. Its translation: CASSDTYQETQYF.

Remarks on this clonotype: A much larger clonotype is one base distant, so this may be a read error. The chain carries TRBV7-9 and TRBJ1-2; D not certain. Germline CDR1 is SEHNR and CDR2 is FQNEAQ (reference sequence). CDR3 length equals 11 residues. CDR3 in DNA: TGTGCCGGCAGCCCAGTCGGTGGCTACACCTTC. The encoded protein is CAGSPVGGYTF. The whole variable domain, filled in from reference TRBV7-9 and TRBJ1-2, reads DTGVSQNPRHKITKRGQNVTFRCDPISEHNRLYWYRQTLGQGPEFLTYFQNEAQLEKSRLLSDRFSAERPKGSFSTLEIQRTEQGDSAMYLCAGSPVGGYTFGSGTRLTVV.

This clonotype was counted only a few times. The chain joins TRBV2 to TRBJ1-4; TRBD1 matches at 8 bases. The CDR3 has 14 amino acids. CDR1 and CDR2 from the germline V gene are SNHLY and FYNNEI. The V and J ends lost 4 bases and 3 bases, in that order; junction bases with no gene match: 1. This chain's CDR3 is CASSGQGSNEKLFF. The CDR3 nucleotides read TGTGCCAGCAGTGGACAGGGGTCTAATGAAAAACTGTTTTTT.

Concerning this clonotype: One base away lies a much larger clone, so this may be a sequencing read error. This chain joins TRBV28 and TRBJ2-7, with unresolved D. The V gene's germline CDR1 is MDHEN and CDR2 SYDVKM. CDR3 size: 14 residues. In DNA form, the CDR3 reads TGTACCATCCGTCCTCCCAGTGCCGCCTACGAGCAGTACTTC. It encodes CTIRPPSAAYEQYF. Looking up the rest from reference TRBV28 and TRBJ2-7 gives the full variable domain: DVKVTQSSRYLVKRTGEKVFLECVQDMDHENMFWYRQDPGLGLRLIYFSYDVKMKEKGDIPEGYSVSREKKERFSLILESASTNQTSMYLCTIRPPSAAYEQYFGPGTRLTVT.

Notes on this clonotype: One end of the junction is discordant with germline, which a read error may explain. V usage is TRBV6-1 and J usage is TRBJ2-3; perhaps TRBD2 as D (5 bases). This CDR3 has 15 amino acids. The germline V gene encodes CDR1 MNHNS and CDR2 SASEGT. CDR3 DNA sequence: TGTGCCAGCAGTGAGGACTCCCGGCCCACAGATATGCAGTATTTC. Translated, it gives CASSEDSRPTDMQYF.

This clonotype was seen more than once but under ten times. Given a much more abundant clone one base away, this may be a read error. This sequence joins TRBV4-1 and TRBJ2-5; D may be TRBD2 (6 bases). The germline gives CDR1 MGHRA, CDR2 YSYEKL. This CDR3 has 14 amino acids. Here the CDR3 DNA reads TGCGCCAGCAGCCAATTAGCCCCCGGAGGGACCCATTACTTC. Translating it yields CASSQLAPGGTHYF.

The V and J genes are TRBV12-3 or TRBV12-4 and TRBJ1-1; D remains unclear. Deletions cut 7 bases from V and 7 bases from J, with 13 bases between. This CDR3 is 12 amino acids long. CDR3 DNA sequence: TGTGCCAGCAACTACAGAGATTTTGAAGCTTTCTTT. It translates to CASNYRDFEAFF.

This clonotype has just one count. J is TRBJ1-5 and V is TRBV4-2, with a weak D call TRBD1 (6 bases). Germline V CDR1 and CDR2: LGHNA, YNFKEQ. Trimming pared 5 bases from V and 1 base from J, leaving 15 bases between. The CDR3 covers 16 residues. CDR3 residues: CASSLDGTMSNQPQHF. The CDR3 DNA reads TGTGCCAGCAGCTTAGACGGGACAATGAGCAATCAGCCCCAGCATTTT.

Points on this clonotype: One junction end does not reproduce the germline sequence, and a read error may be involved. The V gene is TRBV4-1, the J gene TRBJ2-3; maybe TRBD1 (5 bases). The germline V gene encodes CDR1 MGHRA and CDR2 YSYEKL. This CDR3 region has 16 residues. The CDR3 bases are TGTGCCAGCAGCCAAGACTTGGACATGGTAAAAGGTACGCAGTATTTT. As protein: CASSQDLDMVKGTQYF.

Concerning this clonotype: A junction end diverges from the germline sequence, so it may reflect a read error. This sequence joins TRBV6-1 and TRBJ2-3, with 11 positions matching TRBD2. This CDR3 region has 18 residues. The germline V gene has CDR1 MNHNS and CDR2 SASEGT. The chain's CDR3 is CVSTPRTSGWACTDTQYF. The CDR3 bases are TGTGTCAGCACACCCCGGACTAGCGGGTGGGCATGCACAGATACGCAGTATTTT.

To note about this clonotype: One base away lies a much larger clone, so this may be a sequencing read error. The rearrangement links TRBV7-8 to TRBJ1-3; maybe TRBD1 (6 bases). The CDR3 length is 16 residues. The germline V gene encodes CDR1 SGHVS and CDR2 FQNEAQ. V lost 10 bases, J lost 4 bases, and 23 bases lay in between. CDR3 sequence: CANTKTWGAAGNTIYF. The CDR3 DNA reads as TGTGCCAACACCAAGACCTGGGGGGCTGCGGGAAACACCATATATTTT.

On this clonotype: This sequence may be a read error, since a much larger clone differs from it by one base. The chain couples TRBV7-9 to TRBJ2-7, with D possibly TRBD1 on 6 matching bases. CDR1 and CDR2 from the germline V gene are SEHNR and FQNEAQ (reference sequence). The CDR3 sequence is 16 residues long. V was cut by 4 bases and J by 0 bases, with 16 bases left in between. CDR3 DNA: TGTGCCAGCAGCTCCTCTCGGCAGGGGAGCTCCTACGAGCAGTACTTC. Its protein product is CASSSSRQGSSYEQYF. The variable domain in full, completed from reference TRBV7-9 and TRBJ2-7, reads DTGVSQNPRHKITKRGQNVTFRCDPISEHNRLYWYRQTLGQGPEFLTYFQNEAQLEKSRLLSDRFSAERPKGSFSTLEIQRTEQGDSAMYLCASSSSRQGSSYEQYFGPGTRLTVT.

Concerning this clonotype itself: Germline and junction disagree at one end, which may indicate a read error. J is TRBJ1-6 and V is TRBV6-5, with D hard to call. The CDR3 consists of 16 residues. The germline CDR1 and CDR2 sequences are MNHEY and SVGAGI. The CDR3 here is CASRPTPRGYNSPVHF. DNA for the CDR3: TGTGCCAGCAGGCCCACCCCACGGGGATATAATTCACCCGTCCACTTT.

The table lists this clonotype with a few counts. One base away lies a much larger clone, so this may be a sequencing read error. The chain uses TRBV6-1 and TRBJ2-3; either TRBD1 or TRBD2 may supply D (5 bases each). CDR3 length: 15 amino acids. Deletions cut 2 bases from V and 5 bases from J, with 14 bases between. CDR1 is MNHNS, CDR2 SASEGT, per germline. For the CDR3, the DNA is TGTGCCAGCAGTGAATTAGGGGACCATGGAGATACGCAGTATTTT. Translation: CASSELGDHGDTQYF.

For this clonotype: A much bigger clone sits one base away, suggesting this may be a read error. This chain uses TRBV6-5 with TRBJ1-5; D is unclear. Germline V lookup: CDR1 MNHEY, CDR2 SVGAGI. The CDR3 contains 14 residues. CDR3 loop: CASRPTMSNQHQHF. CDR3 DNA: TGTGCCAGCAGACCTACAATGAGCAATCAGCACCAGCATTTT.

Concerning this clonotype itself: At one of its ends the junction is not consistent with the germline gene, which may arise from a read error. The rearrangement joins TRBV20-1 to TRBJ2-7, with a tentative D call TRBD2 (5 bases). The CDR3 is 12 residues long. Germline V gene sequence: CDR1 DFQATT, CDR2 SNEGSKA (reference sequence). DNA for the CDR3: TGCAGTACTAGGTTGCCGTCCTACGAGCAGTACTTC. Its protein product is CSTRLPSYEQYF.